This T cell receptor beta chain was profiled in a study of blood T cell repertoires in COVID-19. CDR1 is LNHNV and CDR2 is YYDKDF in the germline V gene (reference sequence). This CDR3 contains 17 residues. Trimming cost V 0 bases and J 10 bases; bases outside gene matches: 14. Produced via immunoSEQ multiplex PCR; TCRdb's table is partial and in-frame only. The sample has fewer than 300,000 clones, approximately 84% seen once. The chain is built from TRBV15 and TRBJ1-4; TRBD1 matches at 7 bases. Sequenced material: peripheral blood. The sequence was obtained from a man aged 50 to 60 with COVID-19, enrolled during active disease. CDR3 in DNA: TGTGCCACCAGCAGAGATCGGCCGCCAGGGGGTGTTGGAAAACTGTTTTTT. Residues: CATSRDRPPGGVGKLFF. Together with reference TRBV15 and TRBJ1-4, the CDR3 gives the full variable domain: DAMVIQNPRYQVTQFGKPVTLSCSQTLNHNVMYWYQQKSSQAPKLLFHYYDKDFNNEADTPDNFQSRRPNTSFCFLDIRSPGLGDTAMYLCATSRDRPPGGVGKLFFGSGTQLSVL.